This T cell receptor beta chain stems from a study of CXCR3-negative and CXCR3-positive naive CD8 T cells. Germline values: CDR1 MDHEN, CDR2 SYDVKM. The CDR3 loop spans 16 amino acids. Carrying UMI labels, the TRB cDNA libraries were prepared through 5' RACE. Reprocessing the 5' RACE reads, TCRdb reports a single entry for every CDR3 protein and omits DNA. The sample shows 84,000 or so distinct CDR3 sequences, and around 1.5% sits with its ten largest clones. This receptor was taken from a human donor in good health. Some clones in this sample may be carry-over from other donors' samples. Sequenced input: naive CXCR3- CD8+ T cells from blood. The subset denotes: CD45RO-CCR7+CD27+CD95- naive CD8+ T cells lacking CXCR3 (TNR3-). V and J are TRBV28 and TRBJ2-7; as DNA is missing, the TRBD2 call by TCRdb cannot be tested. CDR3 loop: CASSPRGGRSSYEQYF.